This TCR beta chain was retrieved from a study of long-term antiretroviral therapy in people with HIV. The CDR3 is made up of 14 amino acids. Germline V gene sequence: CDR1 MNHEY, CDR2 SVGAGI. V gave up 4 bases and J gave up 6 bases, with 14 bases separating them. Every participant gave one or more pre-ART and two or more post-ART PBMC samples. Version v3.0 of the immunoSEQ assay ran at survey level. It was about 40,000-55,000 T-cell genomes per sample that sequencing targeted. Libraries were prepared by immunoSEQ multiplex PCR; TCRdb keeps only in-frame clonotypes and omits some of them. This sample has around 30,000 clones, with roughly 88% found just once.

This receptor was obtained from a man between 40 and 49 years old with HIV. Sequencing was performed on unsorted PBMCs, taken 3 years after starting antiretroviral therapy. The genes are TRBV6-5 and TRBJ2-3; D may be TRBD1 (5 bases). The CDR3 region has the DNA TGTGCCAGCAGTTTCGGACAAATGGGTGATACGCAGTATTTT. Its translation is CASSFGQMGDTQYF.